This TCR beta chain was captured by sequencing in a study of blood T cell repertoires in COVID-19. Clinical histories supplied by participants themselves formed the basis of cohort assignment. This table comes from immunoSEQ multiplex PCR, and its TCRdb copy is limited to in-frame clones, with some not included. The table shows fewer than 200,000 clones, with less than 85% occurring only once. This clone has a single count. CDR3 length equals 16 residues. Germline CDR1 LNHDA, CDR2 SQIVND (reference sequence). The trim removed 4 bases at V and 3 bases at J, leaving 5 bases unmatched. The TCR sequence derives from a woman in her 50s who had recovered from COVID-19. Sequencing input: PBMCs or T cells enriched from blood (not recorded which). The chain links TRBV19 to TRBJ2-1; TRBD2 aligns across 11 bases. CDR3 loop: CASSSPGTSGYNEQFF. For the CDR3, the DNA is TGTGCCAGTAGTAGTCCCGGGACTAGCGGCTACAATGAGCAGTTCTTC.